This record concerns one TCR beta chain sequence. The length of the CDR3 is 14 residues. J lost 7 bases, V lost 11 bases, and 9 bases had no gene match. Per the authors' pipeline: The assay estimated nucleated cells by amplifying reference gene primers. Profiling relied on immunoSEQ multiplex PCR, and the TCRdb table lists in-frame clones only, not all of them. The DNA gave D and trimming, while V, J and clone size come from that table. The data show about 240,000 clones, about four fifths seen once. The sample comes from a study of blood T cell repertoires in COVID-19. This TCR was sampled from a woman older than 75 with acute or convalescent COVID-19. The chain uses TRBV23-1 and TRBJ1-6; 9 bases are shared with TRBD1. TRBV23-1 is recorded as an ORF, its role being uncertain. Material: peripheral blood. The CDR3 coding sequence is TGCGCCCGGCGGGGGACAGGGAAGAATTCACCCCTCCACTTT. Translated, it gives CARRGTGKNSPLHF.